The sequence of this T cell receptor (beta chain) was determined in a study of PD-1 blockade in classical Hodgkin lymphoma. Whole-study context: Every 2 weeks, patients got 3 mg/kg intravenous nivolumab. Broader study findings: CD8+ TCR diversity did not rise significantly by C4D1, unlike CD4+. Individuals initiating nivolumab under 1 year after ASCT were excluded.

Details on this clone: What it binds is unknown.

Germline trimming cut 0 bases from V and 3 bases from J; bases unmatched to any gene: 4. This CDR3 has 17 amino acids. Per the germline V gene, CDR1 is KGHSH and CDR2 is LQKENI. The time point denotes: cycle 4 day 1 (C4D1), after six to seven weeks of nivolumab. After autologous stem cell transplantation all patients relapsed, and prior brentuximab vedotin exposure differed between cohorts. Purification of CD4+ T cells from thawed PBMCs was achieved by magnetic negative selection. Complete response, partial response or progressive disease was each patient's best response. The assay was immunoSEQ multiplex PCR, and TCRdb's table has in-frame clones only and misses some. In the table there are 25,000 to 30,000 clones, around 79% of which are singletons.

Here the sequenced sample was CD4+ T cells from blood, taken before the fourth cycle of nivolumab. The V and J genes are TRBV18 and TRBJ1-3, with 11 positions matching TRBD1. This TCR was recovered from a human donor with classical Hodgkin lymphoma. The CDR3 region is CASSPPDRGLFGNTIYF. CDR3 coding DNA: TGTGCCAGCTCACCACCGGACAGGGGGCTATTTGGAAACACCATATATTTT.